This is a list of T cell receptor beta chains from one sample in a study of Graves' ophthalmopathy and Graves' hyperthyroidism. TCRdb fed the multiplex PCR reads into MiXCR, producing one record per CDR3 protein. The sample carries 150,000 to 200,000 distinct CDR3 sequences, 39% recorded once. Sequencing input: peripheral blood. The receptor set was obtained from a man aged 25-45 years with Graves' ophthalmopathy. CDR3s include the opening cysteine and the closing phenylalanine or tryptophan. D genes are given only for firm matches. Size tells how often a clone was seen (once, few, many) or the class of an expanded clone, and some rows leave it out.

V	D	J	size	CDR3	DNA
TRBV7-2	NA	TRBJ2-5	many	CASSPSSAETQYF	TGTGCCAGCAGCCCGAGCAGTGCAGAGACCCAGTACTTC
TRBV30	TRBD1	TRBJ1-1	many	CAWRRIRTGDTEAFF	TGTGCCTGGAGGCGGATAAGGACAGGGGACACTGAAGCTTTCTTT
TRBV5-6	TRBD2	TRBJ2-2	many	CASSTGTSGITGELFF	TGTGCCAGCAGCACCGGGACTAGCGGGATCACCGGGGAGCTGTTTTTT
TRBV27	TRBD2	TRBJ2-7	NA	CASSGISSGPTYEQYF	TGTGCCAGCAGCGGAATCTCTAGCGGGCCCACCTACGAGCAGTACTTC
TRBV3-1	TRBD2	TRBJ2-7	many	CASSLRTSGSHEQYF	TGTGCCAGCAGCCTGAGGACTAGCGGGAGCCACGAGCAGTACTTC
TRBV19	NA	TRBJ2-5	NA	CASSISLTKEETQYF	TGTGCCAGTAGTATCTCACTCACCAAGGAAGAGACCCAGTACTTC
TRBV6-5	TRBD1	TRBJ1-2	NA	CASSYSIGGDSGGGYTF	TGTGCCAGCAGTTACTCGATCGGCGGGGACAGTGGCGGAGGCTACACCTTC
TRBV28	NA	TRBJ1-1	NA	CASSSGGEVNTEAFF	TGTGCCAGCAGTAGTGGGGGGGAGGTGAACACTGAAGCTTTCTTT
TRBV28	NA	TRBJ1-5	many	CASSFMGSNQPQHF	TGTGCCAGCAGTTTCATGGGGAGCAATCAGCCCCAGCATTTT
TRBV30	NA	TRBJ1-5	many	CAWSPGFSNQPQHF	TGTGCCTGGAGTCCGGGGTTCTCTAATCAGCCCCAGCATTTT
TRBV27	TRBD1	TRBJ1-1	many	CASSTGQGAFTEAFF	TGTGCCAGCAGTACGGGACAGGGGGCTTTCACTGAAGCTTTCTTT
TRBV7-2	NA	TRBJ2-7	many	CASSSYTDPYEQYF	TGTGCCAGCAGCTCATATACAGACCCCTACGAGCAGTACTTC
TRBV5-1	TRBD1	TRBJ1-4	NA	CASSLALTGGEKLFF	TGCGCCAGCAGCTTGGCCTTGACAGGGGGTGAAAAACTGTTTTTT
TRBV6-1	NA	TRBJ1-5	many	CASSERGRNQPQHF	TGTGCCAGCAGTGAACGTGGCAGAAATCAGCCCCAGCATTTT
TRBV11-2	NA	TRBJ2-7	NA	CASSFSVPAYEQYF	TGTGCCAGCAGCTTCTCCGTCCCGGCCTACGAGCAGTACTTC
TRBV30	NA	TRBJ2-2	many	CAWDAGNTGELFF	TGTGCCTGGGATGCGGGGAACACCGGGGAGCTGTTTTTT
TRBV15	NA	TRBJ2-5	NA	CATSRDKPQETQYF	TGTGCCACCAGCAGAGACAAGCCTCAAGAGACCCAGTACTTC
TRBV6-2/TRBV6-3	TRBD2	TRBJ2-2	few	CASSYVSGAASTGELFF	TGTGCCAGCAGTTACGTTAGCGGGGCTGCGAGCACCGGGGAGCTGTTTTTT
TRBV5-6	NA	TRBJ2-4	many	CASSLLENIQYF	TGTGCCAGCAGCTTACTAGAAAACATTCAGTACTTC
TRBV7-2	TRBD2	TRBJ2-5	many	CASSYPLPGGTSGEQETQYF	TGTGCCAGCAGCTATCCCCTCCCCGGGGGGACTAGCGGGGAACAAGAGACCCAGTACTTC
TRBV4-3	NA	TRBJ1-2	many	CASSQEAGHGYTF	TGCGCCAGCAGCCAAGAAGCAGGGCATGGCTACACCTTC
TRBV7-8	NA	TRBJ2-7	medium-sized	CASSLPGPSYEQYF	TGTGCCAGCAGCTTACCCGGGCCATCCTACGAGCAGTACTTC
TRBV7-3	NA	TRBJ1-1	NA	CASSPAAGVPNTEAFF	TGTGCCAGCAGCCCCGCTGCAGGGGTACCGAACACTGAAGCTTTCTTT
TRBV6-2/TRBV6-3	NA	TRBJ2-6	many	CASSYGDSGANVLTF	TGTGCCAGCAGTTACGGGGACTCTGGGGCCAACGTCCTGACTTTC
TRBV24-1	NA	TRBJ2-5	many	CATSDSGTAKETQYF	TGTGCCACCAGTGATTCCGGGACGGCTAAAGAGACCCAGTACTTC
TRBV12-3/TRBV12-4	NA	TRBJ1-3	many	CASTKPGTDGNTIYF	TGTGCCAGCACCAAGCCCGGGACCGACGGAAACACCATATATTTT
TRBV4-3	NA	TRBJ2-7	many	CASSLGGKTYEQYF	TGCGCCAGCAGCCTGGGCGGGAAAACCTACGAGCAGTACTTC
TRBV6-2/TRBV6-3	TRBD1	TRBJ1-2	NA	CASTGGGGYTF	TGTGCCAGCACAGGGGGCGGAGGCTACACCTTC
TRBV7-1	NA	TRBJ1-1	few	CASSSAPRPQSGTRNTEAFF	TGTGCCAGCAGCTCAGCTCCCCGGCCGCAGTCCGGGACAAGGAACACTGAAGCTTTCTTT
TRBV11-2	TRBD1	TRBJ2-7	NA	CASSPRTGHSSYEQYF	TGTGCCAGCAGCCCTCGGACAGGCCACAGCTCCTACGAGCAGTACTTC
TRBV6-2/TRBV6-3	TRBD1	TRBJ1-5	many	CASPNTDRSSNQPQHF	TGTGCCAGCCCTAACACGGACAGGAGTAGCAATCAGCCCCAGCATTTT
TRBV7-2	NA	TRBJ1-3	many	CASSSWAGSGNTIYF	TGTGCCAGCAGCTCCTGGGCAGGCTCTGGAAACACCATATATTTT
TRBV20-1	TRBD1	TRBJ1-2	NA	CSARDRGRANYGYTF	TGCAGTGCTCGGGACAGGGGGCGAGCTAACTATGGCTACACCTTC
TRBV28	NA	TRBJ1-5	NA	CASSFLLQGNGNQPQHF	TGTGCCAGCAGTTTCCTTCTCCAGGGGAATGGAAATCAGCCCCAGCATTTT
TRBV30	NA	TRBJ2-7	NA	CAWSDLIANTYEQYF	TGTGCCTGGAGTGACCTGATCGCCAATACCTACGAGCAGTACTTC
TRBV7-2	NA	TRBJ2-7	many	CASSLVGTSYEQYF	TGTGCCAGCAGCTTAGTTGGCACTTCCTACGAGCAGTACTTC
TRBV7-6	NA	TRBJ2-5	many	CASSLAVWGQRETQYF	TGTGCCAGCAGCTTAGCGGTTTGGGGGCAGAGAGAGACCCAGTACTTC
TRBV7-9	NA	TRBJ1-1	NA	CASSFVQGGAFF	TGTGCCAGCAGCTTCGTCCAGGGAGGAGCTTTCTTT
TRBV28	NA	TRBJ1-2	many	CASLETVGGLSGYTF	TGTGCCAGTCTTGAGACTGTGGGGGGGCTGTCTGGCTACACCTTC
TRBV6-1	TRBD1	TRBJ2-5	NA	CASSGGQGASETQYF	TGTGCCAGCAGTGGGGGACAGGGGGCCTCGGAGACCCAGTACTTC